The 20 T cell receptor beta chains listed next were all sequenced from one sample in a study of blood T cells in healthy people across ages (dated by TCRdb to about 2015). Receptor amplification or capture employed 5' RACE. The second PCR ran for about 7 to 11 cycles and used a J-beta primer mix along with a sample-barcoded 5' primer. TCRdb reanalyzed the raw reads on its own, using fastp at Q25 for trimming and MiXCR for clone calling, and kept in-frame beta chains. Rows are unified per CDR3 protein, each entry keeping the most common DNA and genes. Within this sample are some 1,800,000 distinct CDR3 sequences, with about two fifths of them counted one time only. More than 20% of the sample belongs to the ten largest clones. The specimen sequenced was blood. All receptors come from a human donor in good health.

This clonotype was counted between two and nine times. The chain employs TRBV4-1 and TRBJ2-3; possibly TRBD2 for D (6 bases). V was trimmed by 2 bases and J by 13 bases, leaving 19 bases between them. The CDR3 contains 14 residues. Germline values: CDR1 MGHRA, CDR2 YSYEKL. CDR3 loop: CASSQIGGANLEYF. DNA of the CDR3: TGCGCCAGCAGCCAAATCGGGGGAGCCAATTTAGAGTATTTT.

This clonotype was detected a few times. V usage is TRBV20-1 and J usage is TRBJ2-5; weak D call: TRBD2 (5 bases). This CDR3 has 14 residues. Between the trimmed V and J ends, which lost 3 bases and 5 bases, there was a span of 16 bases. Germline V gene sequence: CDR1 DFQATT, CDR2 SNEGSKA (reference sequence). The CDR3 coding sequence is TGCAGTGCTAGTCTCGCGGGCCAAAGGGAGACCCAGTACTTC. Translation: CSASLAGQRETQYF.

The chain couples TRBV28 to TRBJ1-2; a weak D match, TRBD1 (5 bases). Between the trimmed V and J ends, which lost 6 bases and 4 bases, there was a span of 18 bases. This CDR3 is 15 amino acids long. Looked up from germline, CDR1 is MDHEN and CDR2 is SYDVKM. CDR3 sequence reads: CASSRVLRQIYGYTF. The CDR3 DNA reads as TGTGCCAGCAGCCGAGTCCTACGACAGATCTATGGCTACACCTTC.

This clonotype has more than one count but fewer than ten. The rearrangement joins TRBV20-1 to TRBJ1-6; no reliable D call. Germline lookup yields CDR1 DFQATT and CDR2 SNEGSKA (reference sequence). The CDR3 has 12 residues. Trimming shortened V by 6 bases and J by 7 bases, and 10 bases separated the two germline ends. The CDR3 DNA sequence: TGCAGTGCCGGGATAGTCAATTCACCCCTCCACTTT. Translated, it gives CSAGIVNSPLHF.

This chain uses TRBV3-1 with TRBJ2-3, with D unclear. The CDR3 sequence is 11 residues long. V shed 1 base and J shed 7 bases, with 3 bases lying between them. CDR1 is LGHDT, CDR2 YNNKEL, per germline (reference sequence). CDR3 nucleotides: TGTGCCAGCAGCCAAGTTAATACGCAGTATTTT. Its protein product is CASSQVNTQYF.

The rearrangement uses TRBV14 and TRBJ2-1; TRBD1 aligns across 7 bases. This CDR3 has 15 residues. With 6 bases clipped from V and 6 bases from J, the junction kept 11 bases outside the gene matches. Germline CDR1 reads SGHDN; CDR2 reads FVKESK. As DNA, the CDR3 is TGTGCCAGCAGACCCAGCAGACAGGGTCCCAATGAGCAGTTCTTC. The encoded protein is CASRPSRQGPNEQFF. The complete variable domain, with remaining parts taken from reference TRBV14 and TRBJ2-1, reads EAGVTQFPSHSVIEKGQTVTLRCDPISGHDNLYWYRRVMGKEIKFLLHFVKESKQDESGMPNNRFLAERTGGTYSTLKVQPAELEDSGVYFCASRPSRQGPNEQFFGPGTRLTVL.

The table lists this clonotype with a few counts. The V gene is TRBV20-1, the J gene TRBJ1-5, with unresolved D. The V gene lost 3 bases and the J gene lost 0 bases, with 12 bases spanning the gap. From germline, CDR1 is DFQATT and CDR2 SNEGSKA (reference sequence). The CDR3 totals 15 residues. CDR3 amino acids: CSASPPMGSNQPQHF. The DNA of the CDR3 is TGCAGTGCTAGTCCCCCCATGGGTAGCAATCAGCCCCAGCATTTT.

The V and J genes are TRBV5-1 and TRBJ2-1, with 9 bases aligning to TRBD1. Germline V gives CDR1 SGHRS, CDR2 YFSETQ. V lost 4 bases, J lost 5 bases, and 10 bases stayed unmatched. The CDR3 sequence is 16 residues long. The CDR3 reads CASSLGLRDRDNEQFF. The CDR3, as DNA: TGCGCCAGCAGCCTTGGGCTCCGGGACAGGGACAATGAGCAGTTCTTC.

The chain is built from TRBV29-1 and TRBJ2-7; D ambiguous. Per germline, CDR1 SQVTM and CDR2 ANQGSEA. The CDR3 has 13 residues. V dropped 1 base and J dropped 3 bases, with 10 bases sitting between them. CDR3 nucleotides: TGCAGCGTTGAAGTTAGACATGGCTACGAGCAGTACTTC. Protein: CSVEVRHGYEQYF.

This chain joins TRBV6-6 and TRBJ2-7, with 7 nucleotides matching TRBD2. CDR1 MNHNY and CDR2 SVGAGI come from the germline V gene (reference sequence). The CDR3 extends over 17 amino acids. V was clipped by 11 bases and J by 2 bases; unmatched bases: 21. Here the CDR3 reads CAGSSSPGRDEAYEQYF. CDR3 nucleotide sequence: TGTGCCGGTAGTTCATCCCCGGGGAGGGACGAAGCCTACGAGCAGTACTTC.

The chain joins TRBV7-2 to TRBJ1-2; no firm D call. Trimming shortened V by 3 bases and J by 7 bases, and 12 bases separated the two germline ends. This CDR3 contains 13 residues. CDR1 is SGHTA and CDR2 is FQGNSA in the germline V gene. CDR3 in amino acids: CASSFAGLGGYTF. The CDR3, as DNA: TGTGCCAGCAGCTTCGCAGGTTTAGGTGGCTACACCTTC.

This clonotype has only a few counts. The chain is built from TRBV6-6 and TRBJ2-4; D is possibly TRBD2 (6 bases). The V end was cut by 7 bases, the J end by 13 bases, with 14 bases between. In germline, CDR1 is MNHNY, CDR2 SVGAGI (reference sequence). This CDR3 has 11 residues. The CDR3 DNA follows: TGTGCCAGCACCGACGGGGGTAGGCAGTACTTC. Amino acids: CASTDGGRQYF.

This clonotype was picked up a small number of times. J is TRBJ2-5 and V is TRBV12-3 or TRBV12-4, with D hard to call. Trimming pared 3 bases from V and 5 bases from J, leaving 10 bases between. CDR3 size: 13 residues. The DNA for the CDR3 is TGTGCCAGCAGTTTCTCCCCTGGTGAGACCCAGTACTTC. It translates to CASSFSPGETQYF.

V and J are TRBV28 and TRBJ1-2; a weak D match, TRBD1 (6 bases). The CDR3 has 15 amino acids. V shed 5 bases and J shed 0 bases, with 13 bases lying between them. Per germline, CDR1 MDHEN and CDR2 SYDVKM. The DNA for the CDR3 is TGTGCCAGCAGTACCCACAGGGAAGCTAACTATGGCTACACCTTC. Its protein product is CASSTHREANYGYTF.

V usage is TRBV3-1 and J usage is TRBJ2-5, with 8 bases lining up with TRBD1. Germline loops: CDR1 LGHDT, CDR2 YNNKEL (reference sequence). The V and J ends lost 3 bases and 4 bases, in that order; junction bases with no gene match: 4. The CDR3 has 14 amino acids. The CDR3 here is CASSQQGAGETQYF. For the CDR3, the DNA is TGTGCCAGCAGCCAGCAGGGGGCTGGAGAGACCCAGTACTTC.

A note on this clonotype: Compared with germline, one end of the junction differs, possibly owing to a read error. The J gene is TRBJ1-3, the V gene TRBV11-2; D not certain. From germline, CDR1 is SGHAT and CDR2 FQNNGV. The CDR3 is made up of 14 amino acids. The CDR3: CASSASSSGSTIYF. The CDR3 region has the DNA TGTGCCAGCAGCGCAAGTAGCTCTGGAAGCACCATATATTTT. The whole variable domain, remainder taken from reference TRBV11-2 and TRBJ1-3, is EAGVAQSPRYKIIEKRQSVAFWCNPISGHATLYWYQQILGQGPKLLIQFQNNGVVDDSQLPKDRFSAERLKGVDSTLKIQPAKLEDSAVYLCASSASSSGSTIYFGEGSWLTVV.

This chain links TRBV27 with TRBJ2-1, with 9 bases that match TRBD1. The V and J ends lost 2 bases and 2 bases, in that order; junction bases with no gene match: 10. Per germline, CDR1 MNHEY and CDR2 SMNVEV (reference sequence). The CDR3 runs 18 residues. CDR3 sequence: CASSLITGTGKTYNEQFF. The CDR3 nucleotides read TGTGCCAGCAGTTTAATAACAGGGACAGGGAAAACCTACAATGAGCAGTTCTTC.

This clonotype has ten or more counts. The V and J genes are TRBV20-1 and TRBJ2-1, with a weak D call TRBD2 (5 bases). Germline loops: CDR1 DFQATT, CDR2 SNEGSKA (reference sequence). The V end lost 0 bases, the J end lost 0 bases, and 12 bases lay between the germline ends. CDR3 length: 16 amino acids. Here the CDR3 DNA reads TGCAGTGCTAGAGATCTCAACGGGGTCTCCTACAATGAGCAGTTCTTC. Its protein product is CSARDLNGVSYNEQFF.

This clonotype occurred a few times. The gene calls are TRBV3-1 and TRBJ1-2, with no clear D. CDR1 is LGHDT and CDR2 is YNNKEL in the germline V gene (reference sequence). V was trimmed by 4 bases and J by 8 bases, leaving 14 bases between them. The CDR3 loop spans 13 amino acids. The CDR3 coding sequence is TGTGCCAGCAGCCCTGTCTCGGAGGGCGGCTACACCTTC. Amino acid sequence: CASSPVSEGGYTF.

V gene TRBV5-5 combines with J gene TRBJ2-1, with 8 bases matching TRBD1. The J segment lost 8 bases and the V segment lost 2 bases, leaving 12 bases of the junction unmatched. The CDR3 contains 16 residues. Germline assignment: CDR1 SGHKS and CDR2 YYEKEE (reference sequence). CDR3 loop: CASSFRPGQVYDEQFF. The CDR3 DNA is TGTGCCAGCAGCTTTCGACCGGGACAGGTATACGATGAGCAGTTCTTC.